One sample yielded the 26 T cell receptor beta chains listed below, sequenced in a study of blood T cell repertoires in COVID-19. The repertoire was sequenced with immunoSEQ multiplex PCR; TCRdb's copy has only in-frame clones and lacks some. This table has 170,000 or so clones, roughly 84% appearing once. The source material was peripheral blood. These receptors were collected from a man aged 50-59 years with active or convalescent COVID-19.

The table lists this clone with a count of one. The J gene is TRBJ2-7, the V gene TRBV7-3; tentatively, D is TRBD2 (7 bases). Germline CDR1 SGHTA, CDR2 FQGTGA. V was pared by 5 bases and J by 2 bases, with 16 bases between. The CDR3 totals 15 residues. The CDR3 loop is CASSPEGGATYEQYF. As DNA, the CDR3 is TGTGCCAGCAGCCCGGAGGGGGGGGCCACCTACGAGCAGTACTTC. The entire variable domain, with the rest obtained from reference TRBV7-3 and TRBJ2-7, is as follows: GAGVSQTPSNKVTEKGKYVELRCDPISGHTALYWYRQSLGQGPEFLIYFQGTGAADDSGLPNDRFFAVRPEGSVSTLKIQRTERGDSAVYLCASSPEGGATYEQYFGPGTRLTVT.

V usage is TRBV9 and J usage is TRBJ2-6; D possibly corresponds to TRBD1 (5 bases). CDR3 length equals 18 residues. CDR1 and CDR2 from the germline V gene are SGDLS and YYNGEE. The V end lost 1 base, the J end lost 4 bases, and 18 bases lay between the germline ends. CDR3 residues: CASSVLPGNVAGANVLTF. The CDR3 bases are TGTGCCAGCAGCGTACTACCAGGGAATGTCGCCGGGGCCAACGTCCTGACTTTC.

The chain couples TRBV7-3 to TRBJ2-1; 13 nucleotides match TRBD2. Trimming cost V 5 bases and J 8 bases; bases outside gene matches: 6. Germline V lookup: CDR1 SGHTA, CDR2 FQGTGA. The CDR3 totals 15 residues. In DNA form, the CDR3 reads TGTGCCAGCAGCATGGGACTAGCGGGAAATTATGAGCAGTTCTTC. Its translation: CASSMGLAGNYEQFF.

This clone was picked up a small number of times. This chain joins TRBV27 and TRBJ1-1; D remains unclear. CDR3 length equals 14 residues. CDR1 is MNHEY, CDR2 SMNVEV, per germline (reference sequence). Trimming cost V 6 bases and J 1 base, with 12 bases left between them. CDR3: CASSFGYRNTEAFF. The CDR3 DNA is TGTGCCAGCAGCTTCGGATACAGGAACACTGAAGCTTTCTTT.

This clone was seen just once. J is TRBJ1-2 and V is TRBV25-1, with D unclear. CDR3 length equals 9 residues. The V end lost 10 bases, the J end lost 13 bases, and 13 bases lay between the germline ends. The germline V gene encodes CDR1 MGHDK and CDR2 SYGVNS. This chain's CDR3 is CATEGRRTF. CDR3 bases: TGTGCCACCGAGGGTAGGCGCACCTTC.

The genes are TRBV19 and TRBJ1-2; D gene ambiguous. The CDR3 consists of 13 residues. Germline V CDR1 and CDR2: LNHDA, SQIVND (reference sequence). V lost 5 bases to trimming and J lost 8 bases, with 15 bases between them. CDR3 in DNA: TGTGCCAGTAGTGCCAGAGGCGGAATAGGCTACACCTTC. It is translated as CASSARGGIGYTF.

V and J are TRBV11-3 and TRBJ1-5, with TRBD1 identical over 11 bases. Germline CDR1 reads SGHNT; CDR2 reads YENEEA. The CDR3 contains 20 residues. Trimming took 7 bases from V and 2 from J; bases not matched to a gene: 19. CDR3 sequence (DNA): TGTGCCAGCAACATAGAGGGACAGGGGGTAGGAACGGTTTGCAATCAGCCCCAGCATTTT. This encodes CASNIEGQGVGTVCNQPQHF.

The chain is built from TRBV27 and TRBJ2-7; possible D gene TRBD2, 5 bases. This CDR3 spans 13 amino acids. V was trimmed by 0 bases and J by 3 bases, leaving 6 bases between them. Germline CDR1 MNHEY, CDR2 SMNVEV (reference sequence). In DNA, the CDR3 is TGTGCCAGCAGTTTATCTGGGAGCTACGAGCAGTACTTC. Its translation is CASSLSGSYEQYF.

Concerning this clone itself: The germline gene is not matched at one end of the junction; a read error may be the cause. This chain joins TRBV7-7 and TRBJ1-1; 9 nucleotides match TRBD1. The CDR3 loop spans 20 amino acids. Germline CDR1 SSHAT, CDR2 FNYEAQ (reference sequence). CDR3 DNA sequence: TGTGCTAGCAGCTTCATCGGTTTCACAGGGGGCTTAGTTTTGCAAGCTGAAGCTTTCTTT. Translation: CASSFIGFTGGLVLQAEAFF. Filled out from reference TRBV7-7 and TRBJ1-1, the complete variable domain reads GAGVSQSPRYKVTKRGQDVTLRCDPISSHATLYWYQQALGQGPEFLTYFNYEAQPDKSGLPSDRFSAERPEGSISTLTIQRTEQRDSAMYRCASSFIGFTGGLVLQAEAFFGQGTRLTVV.

The V call is TRBV5-1, the J call TRBJ2-3; 9 bases match TRBD2. With V trimmed by 5 bases and J by 2 bases, 6 bases remained unmatched. CDR1 is SGHRS, CDR2 YFSETQ, per germline. CDR3 length: 15 amino acids. CDR3 loop: CASRPAGGSTDTQYF. The CDR3 nucleotides read TGCGCCAGCAGACCAGCGGGGGGATCCACAGATACGCAGTATTTT.

J is TRBJ2-7 and V is TRBV27; D perhaps matches TRBD1 (6 bases). V lost 5 bases and J 5 bases, leaving 10 bases between the germline ends. This CDR3 is 12 amino acids long. Per germline, CDR1 MNHEY and CDR2 SMNVEV (reference sequence). In DNA form, the CDR3 reads TGTGCCAGCAGTGACACAGGGCACGAGCAGTACTTC. Its translation is CASSDTGHEQYF.

The chain has TRBV24-1 and TRBJ2-4; the match to TRBD1 covers 9 bases. There are 17 residues in the CDR3. CDR1 and CDR2 (germline): KGHDR, SFDVKD. Unmatched junction bases numbered 13, after V lost 4 bases and J lost 7 bases. The CDR3 spells CATSEKMRDRVKNIQYF. CDR3 bases: TGTGCCACCAGTGAAAAAATGAGGGACAGGGTTAAGAACATTCAGTACTTC.

V is TRBV24-1 and J is TRBJ2-6; a possible D gene is TRBD1 (6 bases). V was trimmed by 2 bases and J by 1 base, leaving 11 bases between them. This CDR3 region has 17 residues. Germline values: CDR1 KGHDR, CDR2 SFDVKD. The CDR3 reads CATSDSGVSSGANVLTF. Here the CDR3 DNA reads TGTGCCACCAGTGATTCAGGGGTCTCGTCTGGGGCCAACGTCCTGACTTTC.

This clone showed up just once. This sequence joins TRBV19 and TRBJ2-1; 8 bases agree with TRBD2. The V gene's germline CDR1 is LNHDA and CDR2 SQIVND (reference sequence). The CDR3 runs 19 residues. V dropped 5 bases and J dropped 3; count of bases not matched to a gene: 18. Here the CDR3 reads CASSYTSGLTSSHYNEQFF. CDR3 nucleotides: TGTGCCAGTAGTTATACTAGCGGCCTCACGTCTTCACACTACAATGAGCAGTTCTTC.

V usage is TRBV7-8 and J usage is TRBJ1-1; possibly TRBD1 for D (6 bases). The CDR3 has 15 residues. The V gene lost 5 bases and the J gene lost 1 base, with 14 bases spanning the gap. CDR1 and CDR2 (germline): SGHVS, FQNEAQ. The CDR3 DNA reads as TGTGCCAGCAGCCTGACCGGGACACCGAACACTGAAGCTTTCTTT. Its translation is CASSLTGTPNTEAFF.

This chain uses TRBV9 with TRBJ2-3; no clear D gene. Germline CDR1 SGDLS, CDR2 YYNGEE. There are 11 residues in the CDR3. Trimming took 2 bases from V and 9 from J, leaving 7 bases between them. The CDR3 spells CASSVELTQYF. In DNA, the CDR3 is TGTGCCAGCAGCGTGGAGCTAACGCAGTATTTT.

The chain carries TRBV5-1 and TRBJ2-1, with 12 bases aligning to TRBD2. Unmatched junction bases numbered 2, after V lost 3 bases and J lost 4 bases. In germline, CDR1 is SGHRS, CDR2 YFSETQ. This CDR3 is 15 amino acids long. This CDR3 reads CASSWTSGTYNEQFF. The DNA for the CDR3 is TGCGCCAGCAGCTGGACTAGCGGGACATACAATGAGCAGTTCTTC.

The J gene is TRBJ1-6, the V gene TRBV6-5; D is ambiguous. V gave up 6 bases and J gave up 0 bases, with 9 bases separating them. CDR3 length equals 15 residues. Germline V gives CDR1 MNHEY, CDR2 SVGAGI. In nucleotides, the CDR3 is TGTGCCAGCAGCGACGGGAGCTCCTATAATTCACCCCTCCACTTT. As protein: CASSDGSSYNSPLHF.

The chain couples TRBV16 to TRBJ2-1, with 10 bases that match TRBD2. The CDR3 totals 16 residues. V dropped 3 bases and J dropped 7; count of bases not matched to a gene: 9. Germline V CDR1 and CDR2: KGHSY, FQNENV. Here the CDR3 reads CASSQISSGRGNEQFF. The CDR3 DNA reads as TGTGCCAGCAGCCAGATCTCTAGCGGGAGAGGAAATGAGCAGTTCTTC.

This chain uses TRBV5-1 with TRBJ1-1; tentatively, D is TRBD1 (6 bases). The V and J ends lost 0 bases and 5 bases respectively, with 14 bases between them. The V gene's germline CDR1 is SGHRS and CDR2 YFSETQ. CDR3 size: 15 residues. CDR3 amino acids: CASSLVGGANTEAFF. The CDR3 bases are TGCGCCAGCAGCTTGGTTGGGGGGGCAAATACTGAAGCTTTCTTT.

The gene calls are TRBV11-2 and TRBJ2-1; tentative D call: TRBD2 (5 bases). V was trimmed by 2 bases and J by 2 bases, leaving 7 bases between them. CDR1 SGHAT and CDR2 FQNNGV come from the germline V gene. The CDR3 consists of 14 residues. As DNA, the CDR3 is TGTGCCAGCAGCTTAAATAGCGCCTACAATGAGCAGTTCTTC. Encoded protein: CASSLNSAYNEQFF.

For the CDR3, the DNA is TGTGCCAGCAGTGAAGGCCCATCAGTTACCTACGAGCAGTACTTC. It encodes CASSEGPSVTYEQYF. The chain employs TRBV6-1 and TRBJ2-7; no firm D call. V lost 1 base to trimming and J lost 2 bases, with 12 bases between them. Germline V CDR1 and CDR2: MNHNS, SASEGT. The CDR3 is made up of 15 amino acids.

The chain recombines TRBV28 with TRBJ1-2, with D uncertain. Between the trimmed V and J ends, which lost 7 bases and 4 bases, there was a span of 10 bases. This CDR3 contains 12 residues. Germline CDR1 is MDHEN and CDR2 is SYDVKM. CDR3 DNA: TGTGCCAGCACCCGAGGAGGCTATGGCTACACCTTC. Its translation is CASTRGGYGYTF.

To note about this clone: At one of its ends the junction is not consistent with the germline gene, which may arise from a read error. Other DNA sequences from this sample encode an identical CDR3 as well. CDR3 in amino acids: CASSSRTGLYGYTF. The CDR3 DNA reads TGTGCCAGCAGCTCGCGGACAGGGCTTTATGGCTATACCTTC. This sequence joins TRBV5-4 and TRBJ1-2; 8 bases fit TRBD1. This CDR3 comprises 14 residues. Germline V gives CDR1 SGHNT, CDR2 YYREEE (reference sequence).

The chain couples TRBV19 to TRBJ1-5, with 7 bases lining up with TRBD1. V dropped 8 bases and J dropped 0; count of bases not matched to a gene: 4. The CDR3 has 14 residues. Per the germline V gene, CDR1 is LNHDA and CDR2 is SQIVND (reference sequence). In DNA form, the CDR3 reads TGTGCCAGTTGGGACAGATATAGCAATCAGCCCCAGCATTTT. It translates to CASWDRYSNQPQHF.

V and J are TRBV7-3 and TRBJ1-1; 9 nucleotides match TRBD1. The germline gives CDR1 SGHTA, CDR2 FQGTGA. J gave up 9 bases and V 5 bases, and 10 bases lay outside the gene matches. The CDR3 covers 14 residues. CDR3 residues: CASSINRDRVKAFF. The CDR3 DNA reads TGTGCCAGCAGCATAAACCGGGACAGGGTAAAAGCTTTCTTT.